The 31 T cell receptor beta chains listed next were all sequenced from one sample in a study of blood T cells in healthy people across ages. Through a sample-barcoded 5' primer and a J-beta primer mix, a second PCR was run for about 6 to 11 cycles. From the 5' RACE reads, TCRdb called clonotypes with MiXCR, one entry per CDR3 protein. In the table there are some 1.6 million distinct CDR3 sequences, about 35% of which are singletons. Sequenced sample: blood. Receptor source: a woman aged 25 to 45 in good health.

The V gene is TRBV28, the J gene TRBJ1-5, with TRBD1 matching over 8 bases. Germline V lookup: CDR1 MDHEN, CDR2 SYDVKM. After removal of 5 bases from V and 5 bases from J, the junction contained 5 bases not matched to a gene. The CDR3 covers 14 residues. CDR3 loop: CASSPGTGYQPQHF. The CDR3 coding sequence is TGTGCCAGCAGTCCAGGGACAGGCTATCAGCCCCAGCATTTT.

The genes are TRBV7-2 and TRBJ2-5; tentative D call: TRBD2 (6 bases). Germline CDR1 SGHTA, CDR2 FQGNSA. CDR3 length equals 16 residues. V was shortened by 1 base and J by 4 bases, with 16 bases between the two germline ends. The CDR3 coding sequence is TGTGCCAGCAGCTTAGGGAGGGGACTGGTCGGAGAGACCCAGTACTTC. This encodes CASSLGRGLVGETQYF.

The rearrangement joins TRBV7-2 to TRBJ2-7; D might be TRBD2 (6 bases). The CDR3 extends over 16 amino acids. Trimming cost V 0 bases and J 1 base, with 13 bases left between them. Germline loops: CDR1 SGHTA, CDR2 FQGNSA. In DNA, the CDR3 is TGTGCCAGCAGCTTAGCGAGTAGCGGAGGGTCCTACGAGCAGTACTTC. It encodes CASSLASSGGSYEQYF.

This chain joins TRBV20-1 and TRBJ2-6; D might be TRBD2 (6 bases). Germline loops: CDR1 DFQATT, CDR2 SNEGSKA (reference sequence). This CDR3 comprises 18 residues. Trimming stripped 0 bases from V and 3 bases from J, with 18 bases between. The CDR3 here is CSARDLYGGLGGANVLTF. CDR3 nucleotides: TGCAGTGCTAGAGATTTATACGGGGGTCTGGGTGGGGCCAACGTCCTGACTTTC.

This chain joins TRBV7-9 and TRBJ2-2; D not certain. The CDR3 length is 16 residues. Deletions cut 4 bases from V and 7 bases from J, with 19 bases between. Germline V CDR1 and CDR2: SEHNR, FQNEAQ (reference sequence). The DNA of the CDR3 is TGTGCCAGCAGCTATACTCTCTCGGTCGGCATCGGGGAGCTGTTTTTT. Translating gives CASSYTLSVGIGELFF.

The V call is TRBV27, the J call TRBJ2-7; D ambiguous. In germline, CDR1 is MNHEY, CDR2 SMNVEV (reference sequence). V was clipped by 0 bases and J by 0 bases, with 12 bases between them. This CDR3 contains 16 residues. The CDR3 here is CASSLSIRRSSYEQYF. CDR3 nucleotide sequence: TGTGCCAGCAGTTTATCGATCAGGCGGAGCTCCTACGAGCAGTACTTC.

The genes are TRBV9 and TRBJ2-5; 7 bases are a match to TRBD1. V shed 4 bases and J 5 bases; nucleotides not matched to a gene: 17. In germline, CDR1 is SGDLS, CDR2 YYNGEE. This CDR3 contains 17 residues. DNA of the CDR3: TGTGCCAGCAGCCCCCGCAGAGACAGGGCAGCAGGGGAGACCCAGTACTTC. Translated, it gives CASSPRRDRAAGETQYF.

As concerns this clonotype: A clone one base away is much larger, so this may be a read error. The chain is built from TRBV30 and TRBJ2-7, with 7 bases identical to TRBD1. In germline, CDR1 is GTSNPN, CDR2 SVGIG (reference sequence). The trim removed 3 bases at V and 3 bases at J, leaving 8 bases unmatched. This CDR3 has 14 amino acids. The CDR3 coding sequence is TGTGCCTGGAGGGCCGCCGGACAGGTCTACGAGCAGTACTTC. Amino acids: CAWRAAGQVYEQYF.

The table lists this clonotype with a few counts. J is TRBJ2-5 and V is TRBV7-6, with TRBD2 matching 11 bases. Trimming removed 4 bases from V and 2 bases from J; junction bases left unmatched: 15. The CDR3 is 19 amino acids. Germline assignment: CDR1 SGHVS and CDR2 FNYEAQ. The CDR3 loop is CASSSSSGGTKATQETQYF. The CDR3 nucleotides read TGTGCCAGCAGCTCATCTAGCGGGGGGACGAAAGCCACTCAAGAGACCCAGTACTTC.

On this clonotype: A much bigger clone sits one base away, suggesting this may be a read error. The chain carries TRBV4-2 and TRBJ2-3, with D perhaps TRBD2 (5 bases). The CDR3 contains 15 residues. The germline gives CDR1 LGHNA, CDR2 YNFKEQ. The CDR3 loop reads CVSRTVGLSTDTQYF. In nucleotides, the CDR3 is TGTGTCAGCAGGACCGTAGGACTGAGCACAGATACGCAGTATTTT.

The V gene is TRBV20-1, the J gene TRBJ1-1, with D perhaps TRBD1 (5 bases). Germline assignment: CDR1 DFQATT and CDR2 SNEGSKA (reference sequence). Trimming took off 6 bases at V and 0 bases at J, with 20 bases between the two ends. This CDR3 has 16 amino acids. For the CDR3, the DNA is TGCAGTGCCAAGTTGAAATGGGGGGGGATGAACACTGAAGCTTTCTTT. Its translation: CSAKLKWGGMNTEAFF.

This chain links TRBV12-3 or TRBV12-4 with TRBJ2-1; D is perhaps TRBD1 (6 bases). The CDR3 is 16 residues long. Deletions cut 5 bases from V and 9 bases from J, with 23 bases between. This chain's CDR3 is CASSPRQAVAVREQFF. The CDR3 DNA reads TGTGCCAGCAGTCCCCGACAGGCAGTCGCGGTTCGTGAGCAGTTCTTC.

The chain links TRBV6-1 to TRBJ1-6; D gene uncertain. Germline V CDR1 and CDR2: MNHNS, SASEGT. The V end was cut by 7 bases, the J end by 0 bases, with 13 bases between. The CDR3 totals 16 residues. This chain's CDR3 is CASTTEPSSYNSPLHF. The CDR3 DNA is TGTGCCAGCACCACTGAGCCTAGCTCCTATAATTCACCCCTCCACTTT.

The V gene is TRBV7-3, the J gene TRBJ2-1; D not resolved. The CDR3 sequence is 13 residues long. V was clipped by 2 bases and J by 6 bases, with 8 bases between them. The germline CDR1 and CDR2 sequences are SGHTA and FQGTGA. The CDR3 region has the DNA TGTGCCAGCAGCTTATCGGACGTCAATGAGCAGTTCTTC. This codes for CASSLSDVNEQFF.

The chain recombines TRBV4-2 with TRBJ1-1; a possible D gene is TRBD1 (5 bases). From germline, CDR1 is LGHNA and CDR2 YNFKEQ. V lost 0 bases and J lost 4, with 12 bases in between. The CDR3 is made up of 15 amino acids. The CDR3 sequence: CASSQERQSPTEAFF. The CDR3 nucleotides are TGTGCCAGCAGCCAAGAGAGACAGTCCCCCACTGAAGCTTTCTTT.

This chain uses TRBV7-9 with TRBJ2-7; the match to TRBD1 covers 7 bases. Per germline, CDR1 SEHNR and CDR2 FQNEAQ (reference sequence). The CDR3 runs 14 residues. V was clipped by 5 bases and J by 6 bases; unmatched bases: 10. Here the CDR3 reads CASSRDSANPEQYF. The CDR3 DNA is TGTGCCAGCAGCCGGGACAGCGCTAACCCCGAGCAGTACTTC.

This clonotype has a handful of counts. The CDR3 spells CASSLGLAGGAQETQYF. The DNA of the CDR3 is TGTGCCAGCAGCCTCGGACTAGCGGGGGGGGCACAAGAGACCCAGTACTTC. The V gene is TRBV7-7, the J gene TRBJ2-5; TRBD2 aligns across 15 bases. CDR1 is SSHAT, CDR2 FNYEAQ, per germline (reference sequence). The CDR3 spans 17 residues. V trimming: 5 bases; J trimming: 2 bases; junction bases outside the gene matches: 6.

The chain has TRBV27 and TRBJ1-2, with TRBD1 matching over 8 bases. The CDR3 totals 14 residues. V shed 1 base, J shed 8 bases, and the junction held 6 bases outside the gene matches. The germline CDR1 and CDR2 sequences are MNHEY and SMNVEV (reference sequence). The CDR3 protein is CASSLYWSGGGYTF. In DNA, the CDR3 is TGTGCCAGCAGTTTATATTGGTCAGGGGGCGGCTACACCTTC.

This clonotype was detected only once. The CDR3 DNA reads TGTGCCAGCACCCAAACAGGGGTCACTGAAGCTTTCTTT. Protein product: CASTQTGVTEAFF. J is TRBJ1-1 and V is TRBV5-5, with 7 bases identical to TRBD1. This CDR3 has 13 residues. Trimming at V came to 6 bases and at J to 4 bases, leaving 6 bases not matched to a gene. The germline V gene has CDR1 SGHKS and CDR2 YYEKEE (reference sequence).

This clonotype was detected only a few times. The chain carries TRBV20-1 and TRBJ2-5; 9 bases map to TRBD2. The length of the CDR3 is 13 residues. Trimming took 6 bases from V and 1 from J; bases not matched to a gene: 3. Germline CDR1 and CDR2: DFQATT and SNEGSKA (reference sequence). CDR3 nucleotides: TGCAGTGCCGAGACTAGCGGCCAAGAGACCCAGTACTTC. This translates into CSAETSGQETQYF.

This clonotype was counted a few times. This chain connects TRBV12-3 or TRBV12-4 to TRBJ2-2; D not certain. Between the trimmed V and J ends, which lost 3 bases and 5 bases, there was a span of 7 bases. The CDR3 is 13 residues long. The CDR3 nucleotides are TGTGCCAGCAGTTTTGCCGTTACCGGGGAGCTGTTTTTT. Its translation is CASSFAVTGELFF.

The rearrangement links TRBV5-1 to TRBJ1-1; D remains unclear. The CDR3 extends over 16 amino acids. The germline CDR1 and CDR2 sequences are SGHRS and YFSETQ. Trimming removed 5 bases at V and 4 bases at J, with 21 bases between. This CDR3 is CASRQAPTIRTTEAFF. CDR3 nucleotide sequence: TGCGCCAGCAGGCAGGCCCCAACGATTAGGACCACTGAAGCTTTCTTT.

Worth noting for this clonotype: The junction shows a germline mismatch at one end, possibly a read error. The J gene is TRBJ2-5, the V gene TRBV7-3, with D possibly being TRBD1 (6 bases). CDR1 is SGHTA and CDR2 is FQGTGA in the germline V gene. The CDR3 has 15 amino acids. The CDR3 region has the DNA TGTGTCAGCAGCGCAGGGGCAGGGATGGAAGAGACCCAGTACTTC. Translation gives CVSSAGAGMEETQYF. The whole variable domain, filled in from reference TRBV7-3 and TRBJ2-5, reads GAGVSQTPSNKVTEKGKYVELRCDPISGHTALYWYRQSLGQGPEFLIYFQGTGAADDSGLPNDRFFAVRPEGSVSTLKIQRTERGDSAVYLCVSSAGAGMEETQYFGPGTRLLVL.

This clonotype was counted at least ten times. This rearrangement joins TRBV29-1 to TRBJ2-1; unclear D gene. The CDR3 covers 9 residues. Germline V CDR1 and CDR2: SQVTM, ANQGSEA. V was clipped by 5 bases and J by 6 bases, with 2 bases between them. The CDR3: CSVPNEQFF. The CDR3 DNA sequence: TGCAGCGTTCCCAATGAGCAGTTCTTC.

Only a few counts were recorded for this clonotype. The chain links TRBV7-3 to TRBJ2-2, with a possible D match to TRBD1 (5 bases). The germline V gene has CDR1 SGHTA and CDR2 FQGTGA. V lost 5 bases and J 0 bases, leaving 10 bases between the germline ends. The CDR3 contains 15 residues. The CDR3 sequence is CASSLGATNTGELFF. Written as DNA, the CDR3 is TGTGCCAGCAGCCTAGGGGCGACGAACACCGGGGAGCTGTTTTTT.

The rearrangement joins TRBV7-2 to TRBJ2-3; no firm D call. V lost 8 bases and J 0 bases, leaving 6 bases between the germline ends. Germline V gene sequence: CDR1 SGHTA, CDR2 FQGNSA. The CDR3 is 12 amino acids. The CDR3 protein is CASPVSTDTQYF. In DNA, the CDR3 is TGTGCCAGCCCCGTTAGCACAGATACGCAGTATTTT.

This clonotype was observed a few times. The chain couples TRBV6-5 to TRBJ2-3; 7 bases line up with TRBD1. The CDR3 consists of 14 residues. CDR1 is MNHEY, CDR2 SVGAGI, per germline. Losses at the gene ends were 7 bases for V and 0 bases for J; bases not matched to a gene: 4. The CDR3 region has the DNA TGTGCCAGCAAAGGGACAGCTAGCACAGATACGCAGTATTTT. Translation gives CASKGTASTDTQYF.

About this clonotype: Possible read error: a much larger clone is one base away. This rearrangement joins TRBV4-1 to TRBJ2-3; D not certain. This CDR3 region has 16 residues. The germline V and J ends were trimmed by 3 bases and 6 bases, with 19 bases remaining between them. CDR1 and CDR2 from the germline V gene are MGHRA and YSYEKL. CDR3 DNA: TGCGCCAGCAGCCAGGCCTTTAACGACCGGAACGATACGCAGTATTTT. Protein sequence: CASSQAFNDRNDTQYF.

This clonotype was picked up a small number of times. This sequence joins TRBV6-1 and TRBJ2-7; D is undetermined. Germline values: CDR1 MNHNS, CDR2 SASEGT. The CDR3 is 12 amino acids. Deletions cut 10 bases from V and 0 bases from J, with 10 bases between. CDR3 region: CAIAISSYEQYF. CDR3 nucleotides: TGTGCCATCGCCATTAGCTCCTACGAGCAGTACTTC.

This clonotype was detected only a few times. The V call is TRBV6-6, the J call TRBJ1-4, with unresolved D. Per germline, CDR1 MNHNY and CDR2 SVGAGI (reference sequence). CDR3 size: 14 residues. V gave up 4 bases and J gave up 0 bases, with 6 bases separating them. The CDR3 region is CASSSLATNEKLFF. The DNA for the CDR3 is TGTGCCAGCAGTTCACTCGCAACTAATGAAAAACTGTTTTTT.

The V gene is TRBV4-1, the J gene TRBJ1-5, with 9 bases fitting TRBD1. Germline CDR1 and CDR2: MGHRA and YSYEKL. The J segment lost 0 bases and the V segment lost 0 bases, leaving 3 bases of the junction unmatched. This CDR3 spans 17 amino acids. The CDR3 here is CASSQEGDRASNQPQHF. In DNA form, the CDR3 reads TGCGCCAGCAGCCAAGAAGGGGACAGGGCTAGCAATCAGCCCCAGCATTTT.